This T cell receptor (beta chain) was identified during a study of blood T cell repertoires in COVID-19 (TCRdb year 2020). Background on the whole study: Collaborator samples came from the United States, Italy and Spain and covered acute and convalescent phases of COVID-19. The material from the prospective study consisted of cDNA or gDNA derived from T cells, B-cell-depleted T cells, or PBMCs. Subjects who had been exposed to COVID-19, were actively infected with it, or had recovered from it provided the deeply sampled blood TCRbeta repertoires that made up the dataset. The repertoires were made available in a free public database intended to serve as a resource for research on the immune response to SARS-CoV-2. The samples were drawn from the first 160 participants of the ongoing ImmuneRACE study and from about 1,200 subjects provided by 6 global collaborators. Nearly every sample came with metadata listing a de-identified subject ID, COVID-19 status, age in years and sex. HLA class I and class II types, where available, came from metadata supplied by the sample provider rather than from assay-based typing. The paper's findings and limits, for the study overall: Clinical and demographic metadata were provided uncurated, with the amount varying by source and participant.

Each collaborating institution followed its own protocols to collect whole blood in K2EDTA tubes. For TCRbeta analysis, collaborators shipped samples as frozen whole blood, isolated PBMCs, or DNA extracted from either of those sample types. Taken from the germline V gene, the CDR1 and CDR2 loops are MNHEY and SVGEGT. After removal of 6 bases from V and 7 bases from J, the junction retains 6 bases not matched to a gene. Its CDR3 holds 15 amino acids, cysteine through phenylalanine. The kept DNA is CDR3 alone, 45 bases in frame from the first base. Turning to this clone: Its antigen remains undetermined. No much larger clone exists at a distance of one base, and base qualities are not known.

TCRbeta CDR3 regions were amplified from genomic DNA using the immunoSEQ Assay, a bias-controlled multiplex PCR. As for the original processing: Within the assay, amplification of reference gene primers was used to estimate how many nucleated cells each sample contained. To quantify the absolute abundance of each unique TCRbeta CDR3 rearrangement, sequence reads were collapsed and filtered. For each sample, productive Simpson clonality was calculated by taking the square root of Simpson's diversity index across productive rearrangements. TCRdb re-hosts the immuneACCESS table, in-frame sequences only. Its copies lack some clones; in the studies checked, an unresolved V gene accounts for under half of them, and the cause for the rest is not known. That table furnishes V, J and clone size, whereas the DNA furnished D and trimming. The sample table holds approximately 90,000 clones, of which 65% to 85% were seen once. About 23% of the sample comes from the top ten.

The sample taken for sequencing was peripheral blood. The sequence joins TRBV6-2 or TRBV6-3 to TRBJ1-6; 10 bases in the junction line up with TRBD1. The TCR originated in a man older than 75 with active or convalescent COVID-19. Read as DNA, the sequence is TGTGCCAGCAGCCACCGGGACAGGGGAAATTCACCCCTCCACTTT. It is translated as CASSHRDRGNSPLHF.